This TCR beta chain is drawn from a study of metastatic and nonmetastatic thyroid tumors. Treatment of any kind had been given to no patient before thyroid surgery. With MiXCR, TCRdb called clones anew from the PCR reads. The sample records about 25,000 clones, 20% to 25% being singletons. Trimming left V 2 bases short and J 6 bases short, with 11 bases between. Germline assignment: CDR1 SGHRS and CDR2 YFSETQ. The length of the CDR3 is 13 residues. The sequencing sample was made of blood. This clonotype was obtained from a male donor with papillary thyroid cancer or a benign thyroid nodule (not recorded which). Some clones in this sample may be carry-over from other donors' samples. The V call is TRBV5-1, the J call TRBJ1-2; TRBD1 is a possible D gene (5 bases). The chain's CDR3 is CASSFQGGDGYTF. The CDR3, as DNA: TGCGCCAGCAGCTTTCAGGGTGGCGATGGCTACACCTTC. The entire variable domain, with the rest obtained from reference TRBV5-1 and TRBJ1-2, is as follows: KAGVTQTPRYLIKTRGQQVTLSCSPISGHRSVSWYQQTPGQGLQFLFEYFSETQRNKGNFPGRFSGRQFSNSRSEMNVSTLELGDSALYLCASSFQGGDGYTFGSGTRLTVV.